This T cell receptor beta chain was sequenced in a study of blood T cells in healthy people across ages. Then a second PCR, running roughly 7 to 11 cycles, was carried out with a sample-barcoded 5' primer and a J-beta primer mix. Each CDR3 protein is one row after TCRdb ran MiXCR on the 5' RACE reads. The table lists 1,300,000 or so distinct CDR3 sequences, around 59% of them singletons. Study conclusions and caveats: There were more naive CD4+ cells and higher diversity in long-lived donors than in aged donors.

This clonotype appeared once. Its antigen is still unknown. V trimming: 3 bases; J trimming: 2 bases; junction bases outside the gene matches: 15. Germline assignment: CDR1 SGHAT and CDR2 FQDESV (reference sequence). This CDR3 is built from 19 residues. The J gene is TRBJ2-2, the V gene TRBV11-1, with 7 nucleotides matching TRBD1. This sequence originates from a man younger than 35 in good health. The sequencing sample was made of blood. The CDR3 spells CASSFRGAGTDRNTGELFF. The CDR3 DNA reads as TGTGCCAGCAGCTTCCGCGGAGCCGGGACAGACAGAAACACCGGGGAGCTGTTTTTT.